Below are 5 T cell receptor beta chains sequenced from a single sample in a study of blood T cell repertoires in COVID-19. The protocol was immunoSEQ multiplex PCR, while the TCRdb copy is restricted to in-frame clones and leaves out a portion. In the table there are fewer than 130,000 clones, approximately 80% of which are singletons. Specimen: peripheral blood. The receptors were sampled from a man in his 70s with active or convalescent COVID-19.

In this sample, this clone turned up a few times. CDR3 DNA sequence: TGTGCCAGCAGCTCGACAGGCAATCTTAATGAAAAACTGTTTTTT. The encoded protein is CASSSTGNLNEKLFF. The chain joins TRBV7-9 to TRBJ1-4; a weak D match, TRBD1 (6 bases). The V gene lost 4 bases and the J gene lost 4 bases, with 13 bases spanning the gap. The length of the CDR3 is 15 residues. Per germline, CDR1 SEHNR and CDR2 FQNEAQ (reference sequence).

The genes are TRBV5-5 and TRBJ1-1; 7 bases line up with TRBD1. Germline CDR1 is SGHKS and CDR2 is YYEKEE (reference sequence). The CDR3 runs 16 residues. The V segment lost 2 bases and the J segment 0 bases; nucleotides outside the gene matches: 7. The CDR3 here is CASSFHPGQLNTEAFF. DNA of the CDR3: TGTGCCAGCAGCTTCCACCCGGGACAGCTGAACACTGAAGCTTTCTTT.

The rearrangement uses TRBV11-2 and TRBJ2-4; a possible D gene is TRBD1 (5 bases). Germline-derived CDR1 and CDR2 are SGHAT and FQNNGV. The CDR3 has 16 residues. Trimming pared 4 bases from V and 0 bases from J, leaving 13 bases between. In nucleotides, the CDR3 is TGTGCCAGCAGCTCCCTGGGGCGTCTAGCCAAAAACATTCAGTACTTC. It translates to CASSSLGRLAKNIQYF. The full variable domain, rest sourced from reference TRBV11-2 and TRBJ2-4, is EAGVAQSPRYKIIEKRQSVAFWCNPISGHATLYWYQQILGQGPKLLIQFQNNGVVDDSQLPKDRFSAERLKGVDSTLKIQPAKLEDSAVYLCASSSLGRLAKNIQYFGAGTRLSVL.

Comments on this clone: The junction differs from germline at one of its ends, possibly a read error. The rearrangement links TRBV7-7 to TRBJ2-3, with TRBD2 as a possible D gene (5 bases). Germline V gives CDR1 SSHAT, CDR2 FNYEAQ (reference sequence). CDR3 length: 18 residues. CDR3 nucleotides: TGTGCTAGCAGCTTAGCGCATGGTGAGACACTTCGCACAGATACGCAGTATTTT. Encoded protein: CASSLAHGETLRTDTQYF. The full variable domain, its missing parts supplied by reference TRBV7-7 and TRBJ2-3, is GAGVSQSPRYKVTKRGQDVTLRCDPISSHATLYWYQQALGQGPEFLTYFNYEAQPDKSGLPSDRFSAERPEGSISTLTIQRTEQRDSAMYRCASSLAHGETLRTDTQYFGPGTRLTVL.

The chain joins TRBV6-5 to TRBJ1-2, with D perhaps TRBD1 (6 bases). Deletions cut 0 bases from V and 8 bases from J, with 13 bases between. Germline V lookup: CDR1 MNHEY, CDR2 SVGAGI. The CDR3 is made up of 14 amino acids. In DNA, the CDR3 is TGTGCCAGCAGTTACTCACAGGGCCCCTCCGGCTACACCTTC. This codes for CASSYSQGPSGYTF.